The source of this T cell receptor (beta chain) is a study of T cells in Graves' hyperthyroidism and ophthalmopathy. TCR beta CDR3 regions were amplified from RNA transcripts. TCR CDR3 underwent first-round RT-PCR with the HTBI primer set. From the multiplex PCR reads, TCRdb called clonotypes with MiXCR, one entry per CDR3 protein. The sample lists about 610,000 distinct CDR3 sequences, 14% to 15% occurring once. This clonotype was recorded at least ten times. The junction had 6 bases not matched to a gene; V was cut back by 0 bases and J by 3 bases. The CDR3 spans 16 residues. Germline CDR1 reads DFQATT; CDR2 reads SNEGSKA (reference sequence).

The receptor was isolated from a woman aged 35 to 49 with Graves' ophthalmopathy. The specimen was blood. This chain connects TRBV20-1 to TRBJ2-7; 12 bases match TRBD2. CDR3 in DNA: TGCAGTGCTAGAGACACGGGGGGACTAGCGGGCTACGAGCAGTACTTC. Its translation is CSARDTGGLAGYEQYF.